This is a list of T cell receptor beta chains from one sample in a study of CD8+ T cells in alopecia areata. Method: immunoSEQ multiplex PCR; TCRdb's copy keeps in-frame clones and lacks some. This sample has more than 140,000 clones, with approximately 90% found just once. The material was CD8+ T cells sorted from blood, obtained at week 4, from a patient treated with tofacitinib. Source of these receptors: a human donor with alopecia areata. CDR3s include the opening cysteine and the closing phenylalanine or tryptophan. Each record gives: V gene, D gene, clone size, J gene, CDR3 DNA, CDR3 protein. The D gene is left open where the match is weak. Rows may omit the clone size; those that give it use once, few, many or a size class.

TRBV11-2	.	few	TRBJ2-7	TGTGCCAGCAGCTCCTCGGACGGACTCTCCTACGAGCAGTACTTC	CASSSSDGLSYEQYF
TRBV7-3	.	.	TRBJ1-1	TGTGCCAGTAGAGATGCGGGGAACACTGAAGCTTTCTTT	CASRDAGNTEAFF
TRBV7-8	.	.	TRBJ2-7	TGTGCCAGCAGCTTAGCGGCCCACGGAATTGGATACGAGCAGTACTTC	CASSLAAHGIGYEQYF
TRBV29-1	.	few	TRBJ2-7	TGCAGCGTTCAAACAGGGCGGGAGCAGTACTTC	CSVQTGREQYF
TRBV13	TRBD2	once	TRBJ2-1	TGTGCCAGCAGCTTGGGACTAGCGGGGGCCTACAATGAGCAGTTCTTC	CASSLGLAGAYNEQFF
TRBV7-2	.	.	TRBJ1-2	TGTGCCAGCAGCTCCGTGGACAGATATGGCTACACCTTC	CASSSVDRYGYTF
TRBV27	TRBD1	.	TRBJ1-4	TGTGCCAGCAGTTACAGGGGGCGCGGTGAAAAACTGTTTTTT	CASSYRGRGEKLFF
TRBV19	.	few	TRBJ2-1	TGTGCCAGTAGTACCAGGGGTTCTTGGCCAGGCAATGAGCAGTTCTTC	CASSTRGSWPGNEQFF
TRBV7-9	TRBD2	.	TRBJ2-1	TGTGCCAGCAGCTCCAGGACTAGCGCAATGTACAATGAGCAGTTCTTC	CASSSRTSAMYNEQFF
TRBV9	.	.	TRBJ2-2	TGTGCCAGCAGAACCCCCGGCGGGGAAACCGGGGAGCTGTTTTTT	CASRTPGGETGELFF
TRBV7-9	.	once	TRBJ2-7	TGTGCCAGCAGCTTATCGGGCAGGTCCTACGAGCAGTACTTC	CASSLSGRSYEQYF
TRBV5-4	TRBD2	.	TRBJ2-3	TGTGCCAGCAGCCCGGCGGGGACTAGCGGGAGAGACACAGATACGCAGTATTTT	CASSPAGTSGRDTDTQYF
TRBV25-1	TRBD1	.	TRBJ2-4	TGTGCCAGCAGTGATCTCGGGACAGAAAACATTCAGTACTTC	CASSDLGTENIQYF
TRBV6-6	.	.	TRBJ2-3	TGTGCCAGCAGAGGGACAGATACGCAGTATTTT	CASRGTDTQYF
TRBV7-9	.	.	TRBJ2-7	TGTGCCAGCAGCTTAGGGGCCGGGCTGTACTACGAGCAGTACTTC	CASSLGAGLYYEQYF
TRBV29-1	TRBD1	.	TRBJ1-2	TGCAGCGTAGAAGGACAGGGGGCCCCAGGCTACACCTTC	CSVEGQGAPGYTF
TRBV9	.	.	TRBJ1-3	TGTGCCAGCGAGGGGATCGGAAACACCATATATTTT	CASEGIGNTIYF
TRBV9	TRBD2	.	TRBJ2-1	TGTGCCAGCAGCGCTCCCGGGGGGAGCTCCTACAATGAGCAGTTCTTC	CASSAPGGSSYNEQFF
TRBV7-9	.	.	TRBJ2-2	TGTGCCAGCAGCAAAACTAGTGCCGGGGAGCTGTTTTTT	CASSKTSAGELFF
TRBV30	.	.	TRBJ2-7	TGTGCCTGGAGTGCTTTTTACGAGCAGTACTTC	CAWSAFYEQYF
TRBV30	TRBD2	.	TRBJ2-1	TGTGCCTGGAAACTAGCGGGAGGGTGGAATGAGCAGTTCTTC	CAWKLAGGWNEQFF
TRBV13	.	once	TRBJ1-2	TGTGCCAGCAGCCATGGTCCCCTACAGGGACCTCTTTATGGCTACACCTTC	CASSHGPLQGPLYGYTF
TRBV29-1	.	.	TRBJ2-5	TGCAGCGTTGATGATTTTGCGGGCAGGGAGGCGGAGACCCAGTACTTC	CSVDDFAGREAETQYF
TRBV29-1	TRBD1	once	TRBJ2-5	TGCAGCGTGGGGACAGGGACCCAAGAGACCCAGTACTTC	CSVGTGTQETQYF
TRBV27	TRBD1	.	TRBJ1-1	TGTGCCAGCAGTAGACAGGGCCCGAACACTGAAGCTTTCTTT	CASSRQGPNTEAFF
TRBV12-5	.	.	TRBJ2-1	TGTGCTAGTGGTTTGGCCGGTGGTGAGCAGTTCTTC	CASGLAGGEQFF
TRBV27	.	.	TRBJ2-2	TGTGCCAGCAGTCCGTCAGGTATTCACACCGGGGAGCTGTTTTTT	CASSPSGIHTGELFF
TRBV9	.	.	TRBJ1-1	TGTGCCAGCAGCTTAAGCCGGGACGGACTATCCTTT	CASSLSRDGLSF
TRBV6-5	.	.	TRBJ2-7	TGTGCCAGCAGTTACGCAGGGGACTCCTACGAGCAGTACTTC	CASSYAGDSYEQYF
TRBV25-1	.	.	TRBJ1-2	TGTGCCAGCAGTAATAGTTATGGCTACACCTTC	CASSNSYGYTF
TRBV29-1	.	.	TRBJ1-1	TGCAGCGTTGCCCAGAGCGTATCTGAAGCTTTCTTT	CSVAQSVSEAFF
TRBV29-1	TRBD1	.	TRBJ2-7	TGCAGCGTTGACCCCAGGGGGACCTACGAGCAGTACTTC	CSVDPRGTYEQYF
TRBV30	.	.	TRBJ1-3	TGTGCCTGGAGTGCTCTTCACTCTGGAAACACCATATATTTT	CAWSALHSGNTIYF
TRBV5-1	.	.	TRBJ2-2	TGCGCCAGCAGCTTGGTACAGACCGAGGAGCTGTTTTTT	CASSLVQTEELFF
TRBV27	.	.	TRBJ2-5	TGTGCCAGCAGTTTGGGGGACACACGGGCCCAGTACTTC	CASSLGDTRAQYF
TRBV29-1	.	.	TRBJ2-3	TGCAGCGTTGAAGATCTAGAGTCCGGGGGGCGAGCAGATACGCAGTATTTT	CSVEDLESGGRADTQYF
TRBV11-2	TRBD1	once	TRBJ2-1	TGTGCCAGCAGCTCAGAAGACAGGGGTACCTACAATGAGCAGTTCTTC	CASSSEDRGTYNEQFF
TRBV29-1	.	.	TRBJ2-1	TGCAGCGTTGAAGAACTACGGGTATACAATGAGCAGTTCTTC	CSVEELRVYNEQFF
TRBV5-1	TRBD1	.	TRBJ2-7	TGCGCCAGCAGCTTTGATACACAGGGGACCTACGAGCAGTACTTC	CASSFDTQGTYEQYF
TRBV7-7	.	.	TRBJ2-7	TGTGCTAGCAGCCCCGAACGCCTGACAGGAGCCGAGCAGTACTTC	CASSPERLTGAEQYF
TRBV4-2	.	.	TRBJ2-2	TGTGCCAGCAGCCAAGAATTCAGGGGCGGAACCGGGGAGCTGTTTTTT	CASSQEFRGGTGELFF
TRBV14	.	.	TRBJ2-3	TGTGCCAGCAGCCAAGATGGGGAGGACAGCGGCACAGATACGCAGTATTTT	CASSQDGEDSGTDTQYF